The 18 T cell receptor beta chains listed next were all sequenced from one sample in a study of OX40 agonist ivuxolimab in advanced cancers. Libraries were prepared by immunoSEQ multiplex PCR; TCRdb keeps only in-frame clonotypes and omits some of them. The repertoire holds some 34,000 clones, with more than 75% as singletons. The source was CD4+ or CD8+ T cells sorted from blood, collected in a trial of the OX40 agonist ivuxolimab. These TCRs come from an adult with an advanced solid tumor such as melanoma, head and neck, liver or kidney cancer.

The count of this clone is one. The gene calls are TRBV28 and TRBJ2-2; D is possibly TRBD2 (6 bases). The CDR3 runs 17 residues. Germline lookup yields CDR1 MDHEN and CDR2 SYDVKM. V was cut by 3 bases and J by 1 base, with 15 bases left in between. As DNA, the CDR3 is TGTGCCAGCAGTTTTTCCGGGGACTCAGAGAACACCGGGGAGCTGTTTTTT. Protein: CASSFSGDSENTGELFF.

The gene calls are TRBV7-2 and TRBJ2-5, with TRBD1 identical over 8 bases. Per germline, CDR1 SGHTA and CDR2 FQGNSA. Germline trimming cut 4 bases from V and 0 bases from J; bases unmatched to any gene: 16. There are 19 residues in the CDR3. The CDR3 DNA reads TGTGCCAGCAGCTCGGGACAGGACCTATACAGGGACTACCAAGAGACCCAGTACTTC. As protein: CASSSGQDLYRDYQETQYF.

J is TRBJ2-1 and V is TRBV14, with a possible D match to TRBD1 (5 bases). The CDR3 length is 16 residues. Germline lookup yields CDR1 SGHDN and CDR2 FVKESK. Deletions cut 2 bases from V and 7 bases from J, with 18 bases between. CDR3 nucleotides: TGTGCCAGCAGCCAATTTTCAGGGATCCCACAGAATGAGCAGTTCTTC. Residues: CASSQFSGIPQNEQFF.

Remarks on this clone: At one of its ends the junction is not consistent with the germline gene, which may arise from a read error. V is TRBV28 and J is TRBJ1-1, with D maybe TRBD1 (5 bases). From germline, CDR1 is MDHEN and CDR2 SYDVKM. The CDR3 is made up of 15 amino acids. The CDR3 is CASSFPGTMNAEAFF. As DNA, the CDR3 is TGTGCCAGCAGTTTCCCAGGGACTATGAACGCTGAAGCTTTCTTT.

The chain recombines TRBV7-8 with TRBJ2-1, with 8 nucleotides matching TRBD2. Trimming took 5 bases from V and 3 from J; bases not matched to a gene: 6. CDR1 and CDR2 from the germline V gene are SGHVS and FQNEAQ. This CDR3 has 15 amino acids. The CDR3 sequence: CASSEPGLVYNEQFF. CDR3 nucleotides: TGTGCCAGCAGCGAACCGGGACTAGTCTACAATGAGCAGTTCTTC. Looking up the rest from reference TRBV7-8 and TRBJ2-1 gives the full variable domain: GAGVSQSPRYKVAKRGQDVALRCDPISGHVSLFWYQQALGQGPEFLTYFQNEAQLDKSGLPSDRFFAERPEGSVSTLKIQRTQQEDSAVYLCASSEPGLVYNEQFFGPGTRLTVL.

The rearrangement uses TRBV19 and TRBJ2-1; possible D gene TRBD2, 5 bases. Trimming shortened V by 10 bases and J by 5 bases, and 21 bases separated the two germline ends. From germline, CDR1 is LNHDA and CDR2 SQIVND (reference sequence). CDR3 length: 15 amino acids. The CDR3 bases are TGTGCCACCCGGACCCTAGCCGCAACTCACAATGAGCAGTTCTTC. This codes for CATRTLAATHNEQFF.

The rearrangement links TRBV27 to TRBJ1-5; D is undetermined. The germline V and J ends were trimmed by 1 base and 6 bases, with 10 bases remaining between them. CDR3 size: 14 residues. Per the germline V gene, CDR1 is MNHEY and CDR2 is SMNVEV (reference sequence). CDR3 coding DNA: TGTGCCAGCAGTTTATTCGGGGAGAGTCAGCCCCAGCATTTT. Translating gives CASSLFGESQPQHF.

The V gene is TRBV27, the J gene TRBJ1-1; TRBD1 is a possible D gene (6 bases). The germline gives CDR1 MNHEY, CDR2 SMNVEV (reference sequence). This CDR3 is built from 15 residues. Trimming cost V 2 bases and J 3 bases, with 13 bases left between them. The CDR3 reads CASSLVPTGYTEAFF. In DNA, the CDR3 is TGTGCCAGCAGTTTAGTTCCAACAGGGTACACTGAAGCTTTCTTT.

The chain recombines TRBV4-1 with TRBJ1-5, with a tentative D call TRBD1 (5 bases). Germline V CDR1 and CDR2: MGHRA, YSYEKL. CDR3 size: 17 residues. Trimming pared 2 bases from V and 0 bases from J, leaving 14 bases between. The CDR3 spells CASSQSAPGGSNQPQHF. The CDR3 region has the DNA TGCGCCAGCAGCCAATCGGCCCCCGGGGGTAGCAATCAGCCCCAGCATTTT.

This chain joins TRBV7-2 and TRBJ1-3; 8 nucleotides agree with TRBD1. The CDR3 is made up of 17 amino acids. Germline V gene lookup returns CDR1 SGHTA and CDR2 FQGNSA. V lost 5 bases to trimming and J lost 0 bases; unmatched junction nucleotides: 9. In DNA form, the CDR3 reads TGTGCCAGCAGCGCGGACAGGGAGGGTAACTCTGGAAACACCATATATTTT. It specifies CASSADREGNSGNTIYF.

The chain combines TRBV5-5 with TRBJ1-1; TRBD1 matches at 9 bases. The CDR3 totals 13 residues. Germline values: CDR1 SGHKS, CDR2 YYEKEE (reference sequence). V was clipped by 5 bases and J by 1 base; unmatched bases: 0. The CDR3: CASRDRGNTEAFF. CDR3 DNA: TGTGCCAGCAGGGACAGGGGGAACACTGAAGCTTTCTTT.

By its share, this clone is medium-sized. V gene TRBV11-2 combines with J gene TRBJ2-1; D remains ambiguous. Germline V CDR1 and CDR2: SGHAT, FQNNGV. Trimming stripped 0 bases from V and 6 bases from J, with 6 bases between. The CDR3 has 13 amino acids. CDR3 loop: CASSLDAPNEQFF. DNA for the CDR3: TGTGCCAGCAGCTTAGACGCCCCCAATGAGCAGTTCTTC.

This rearrangement joins TRBV28 to TRBJ2-7, with TRBD2 as a possible D gene (6 bases). The germline V gene encodes CDR1 MDHEN and CDR2 SYDVKM. This CDR3 spans 14 amino acids. V lost 3 bases and J lost 2, with 11 bases in between. The CDR3, as DNA: TGTGCCAGCAGTTTGCGGGACCGCCCCTACGAGCAGTACTTC. As protein: CASSLRDRPYEQYF.

V gene TRBV5-4 combines with J gene TRBJ2-1; D may correspond to TRBD1 or TRBD2 (5 bases each). The germline V and J ends were trimmed by 0 bases and 3 bases, with 10 bases remaining between them. This CDR3 spans 15 amino acids. CDR1 and CDR2 (germline): SGHNT, YYREEE (reference sequence). The CDR3 DNA follows: TGTGCCAGCAGCTTGGGAGGGGTCGGCTACAATGAGCAGTTCTTC. Amino acid sequence: CASSLGGVGYNEQFF. Together with reference TRBV5-4 and TRBJ2-1, the CDR3 gives the full variable domain: ETGVTQSPTHLIKTRGQQVTLRCSSQSGHNTVSWYQQALGQGPQFIFQYYREEENGRGNFPPRFSGLQFPNYSSELNVNALELDDSALYLCASSLGGVGYNEQFFGPGTRLTVL.

CDR3 amino acids: CATAAPGTVNLNTEAFF. CDR3 coding DNA: TGTGCCACCGCCGCTCCCGGGACAGTTAACTTGAACACTGAAGCTTTCTTT. The V gene is TRBV10-3, the J gene TRBJ1-1, with TRBD1 matching over 7 bases. The CDR3 contains 17 residues. The V gene end was trimmed by 10 bases and the J gene end by 0 bases; junction bases not matched to a gene: 17. Germline V CDR1 and CDR2: ENHRY, SYGVKD.

The chain couples TRBV27 to TRBJ1-2, with unresolved D. The V end was cut by 5 bases, the J end by 1 base, with 11 bases between. The CDR3 extends over 14 amino acids. Germline V gene sequence: CDR1 MNHEY, CDR2 SMNVEV (reference sequence). The CDR3 loop is CASSPLGSNYGYTF. CDR3 DNA sequence: TGTGCCAGCAGTCCTCTGGGCAGTAACTATGGCTACACCTTC.

V and J are TRBV28 and TRBJ2-3, with 13 bases lining up with TRBD2. Germline V gene data show CDR1 as MDHEN and CDR2 as SYDVKM. This CDR3 contains 18 residues. V lost 5 bases, J lost 3 bases, and 11 bases stayed unmatched. The CDR3 bases are TGTGCCAGCAGTCACCATTATGCGACTAGCGGGAGGACAGATACGCAGTATTTT. Protein sequence: CASSHHYATSGRTDTQYF. Full variable domain (missing parts from reference TRBV28 and TRBJ2-3): DVKVTQSSRYLVKRTGEKVFLECVQDMDHENMFWYRQDPGLGLRLIYFSYDVKMKEKGDIPEGYSVSREKKERFSLILESASTNQTSMYLCASSHHYATSGRTDTQYFGPGTRLTVL.

The rearrangement links TRBV27 to TRBJ2-1; 11 nucleotides align to TRBD2. V trimming: 2 bases; J trimming: 0 bases; junction bases outside the gene matches: 0. Germline V CDR1 and CDR2: MNHEY, SMNVEV (reference sequence). The CDR3 consists of 16 residues. This CDR3 is CASSLTSGSSYNEQFF. The CDR3 bases are TGTGCCAGCAGTTTAACTAGCGGGAGCTCCTACAATGAGCAGTTCTTC.